This is a list of T cell receptor beta chains from one sample in a study of blood T cells in healthy people across ages. TCRdb reprocessed the 5' RACE reads with MiXCR, giving one entry per CDR3 protein. Of about 1.5 million distinct CDR3 sequences listed, approximately 42% were seen once; the top ten hold less than 5%. The specimen sequenced was blood. These TCRs come from a woman aged 18-35 years in good health. Both conserved end residues are part of each CDR3. The order of the fields is J gene, V gene, D gene, clone size, CDR3 DNA, CDR3 protein. The D gene is left open where the match is weak. Clone size appears in some rows only: once, few, many, or a class for an expanded clone.

J gene: TRBJ2-1; V gene: TRBV5-1; D gene: NA; clone size: NA; CDR3 DNA: TGCGCCAGCAGCTTGGTGTCGTTTTTATGCAATGAGCAGTTCTTC; CDR3 protein: CASSLVSFLCNEQFF
J gene: TRBJ1-1; V gene: TRBV5-1; D gene: TRBD1; clone size: few; CDR3 DNA: TGCGCCAGCAGCTGGGGACAGGGGCTCACTGAAGCTTTCTTT; CDR3 protein: CASSWGQGLTEAFF
J gene: TRBJ2-1; V gene: TRBV5-1; D gene: TRBD2; clone size: NA; CDR3 DNA: TGCGCCAGCAGCGCCACCGGGACTAGTATCCGGGAGACCCAGTTCTTC; CDR3 protein: CASSATGTSIRETQFF
J gene: TRBJ1-1; V gene: TRBV10-3; D gene: NA; clone size: NA; CDR3 DNA: TGTGCCATCGGGGTTGGACCTACGAACACTGAAGCTTTCTTT; CDR3 protein: CAIGVGPTNTEAFF
J gene: TRBJ1-2; V gene: TRBV20-1; D gene: NA; clone size: NA; CDR3 DNA: TGCAGTGCTAGAGATCCGAAGGTCGGGGCCAAGGGCTACACCTTC; CDR3 protein: CSARDPKVGAKGYTF
J gene: TRBJ2-3; V gene: TRBV7-9; D gene: TRBD2; clone size: NA; CDR3 DNA: TGTGCCAGCAGCTTCCTAGGACTAGCGGGAGGGATGCGGGTCACAGATACGCAGTATTTT; CDR3 protein: CASSFLGLAGGMRVTDTQYF
J gene: TRBJ2-2; V gene: TRBV13; D gene: TRBD2; clone size: NA; CDR3 DNA: TGTGCCAGCAGCTTAAAGCGGGAGAGCTCCGGGGAGCTGTTTTTT; CDR3 protein: CASSLKRESSGELFF
J gene: TRBJ2-7; V gene: TRBV20-1; D gene: NA; clone size: NA; CDR3 DNA: TGCAGTGCTAGCGGGAGAGCCCACGAGCAGTACTTC; CDR3 protein: CSASGRAHEQYF
J gene: TRBJ2-5; V gene: TRBV28; D gene: NA; clone size: few; CDR3 DNA: TGTGCCGGCAGTTTCGGCTCCAGGGAGACCCAGTACTTC; CDR3 protein: CAGSFGSRETQYF
J gene: TRBJ1-2; V gene: TRBV7-2; D gene: TRBD1; clone size: NA; CDR3 DNA: TGTGCCAGCAGCTGGGACAGGGGTAACCATGGCTACACCTTC; CDR3 protein: CASSWDRGNHGYTF
J gene: TRBJ2-1; V gene: TRBV7-2; D gene: TRBD2; clone size: few; CDR3 DNA: TGTGCCAGCAGCTTAACTAGCGGGGTTGGTGAGCAGTTCTTC; CDR3 protein: CASSLTSGVGEQFF
J gene: TRBJ2-1; V gene: TRBV5-6; D gene: TRBD1; clone size: once; CDR3 DNA: TGTGCCAGCAGCTTCGACAGGGTCTCATTTTACAATGAGCAGTTCTTC; CDR3 protein: CASSFDRVSFYNEQFF
J gene: TRBJ2-2; V gene: TRBV7-9; D gene: NA; clone size: NA; CDR3 DNA: TGTGCCAGCAGCTTCGCGGCTCTCCTTACGAACACCGGGGAGCTGTTTTTT; CDR3 protein: CASSFAALLTNTGELFF
J gene: TRBJ1-5; V gene: TRBV28; D gene: TRBD1; clone size: few; CDR3 DNA: TGTGCCAGCACCCATTACAGGGGTGGCAATCAGCCCCAGCATTTT; CDR3 protein: CASTHYRGGNQPQHF
J gene: TRBJ1-1; V gene: TRBV5-1; D gene: NA; clone size: NA; CDR3 DNA: TGCGCCAGCAGCCCGCCAGGAGCGAGAAACACTGAAGCTTTCTTT; CDR3 protein: CASSPPGARNTEAFF
J gene: TRBJ2-5; V gene: TRBV25-1; D gene: NA; clone size: NA; CDR3 DNA: TGTACCAGCAGTGAAGATGAGGGAGGACAAGAGACCCAGTACTTC; CDR3 protein: CTSSEDEGGQETQYF
J gene: TRBJ2-7; V gene: TRBV6-2/TRBV6-3; D gene: NA; clone size: NA; CDR3 DNA: TGTGCCAGCAATTTTTCCTACGAGCAGTACTTC; CDR3 protein: CASNFSYEQYF
J gene: TRBJ2-7; V gene: TRBV15; D gene: NA; clone size: NA; CDR3 DNA: TGTGCCACCTCGGGCCGTTCCTACAATGAGCAGTACTTC; CDR3 protein: CATSGRSYNEQYF
J gene: TRBJ2-7; V gene: TRBV6-6; D gene: NA; clone size: NA; CDR3 DNA: TGTGCCAGCAGTTACTCGAGCCAGGTTGCCTACGAGCAGTACTTC; CDR3 protein: CASSYSSQVAYEQYF
J gene: TRBJ2-2; V gene: TRBV4-3; D gene: TRBD1; clone size: NA; CDR3 DNA: TGCGCCAGCAGCCAAGATTTTGGACAGGCGACCGGGGAGCTGTTTTTT; CDR3 protein: CASSQDFGQATGELFF
J gene: TRBJ1-2; V gene: TRBV23-1; D gene: NA; clone size: NA; CDR3 DNA: TGCGCCAGCAGGAGGAGCTACACCTTC; CDR3 protein: CASRRSYTF
J gene: TRBJ1-3; V gene: TRBV5-1; D gene: NA; clone size: NA; CDR3 DNA: TGCGCCAGCAGCACCGGACCGGGCTCTGGAAACACCATATATTTT; CDR3 protein: CASSTGPGSGNTIYF
J gene: TRBJ2-3; V gene: TRBV4-3; D gene: NA; clone size: NA; CDR3 DNA: TGCGCCAGCAGCCAAGGACAGTCAGATACGCAGTATTTT; CDR3 protein: CASSQGQSDTQYF